The subject of this entry is one T cell receptor beta chain. The target antigen is unknown. This sample is drawn from a study of cytomegalovirus exposure and HLA in healthy donors. Points from the study as a whole: TCR beta sequences reportedly predicted most subjects' HLA-A and HLA-B alleles accurately. It was taken for granted in presence/absence analyses that sequencing depth across donors was roughly uniform.

Germline V gives CDR1 MNHEY, CDR2 SVGAGI. The CDR3 extends over 15 amino acids. Trimming removed 6 bases at V and 4 bases at J, with 18 bases between. Vbeta (60) and Jbeta (13) primers were used in the PCR. The repertoire was sequenced with immunoSEQ multiplex PCR; TCRdb's copy has only in-frame clones and lacks some. This sample has under 200,000 clones, with 68% found just once. Specimen: PBMCs. The TCR sequence derives from a man aged 45-65 years in good health and CMV-seronegative. V usage is TRBV6-5 and J usage is TRBJ1-2; no definite D call. CDR3 bases: TGTGCCAGCAGAACTTTTGCCCGTTCGCCCTATGGCTACACCTTC. Its protein is CASRTFARSPYGYTF.